This T cell receptor beta chain was observed in a study of blood T cell repertoires in COVID-19. CDR3 length: 11 residues. Germline CDR1 SGHDN, CDR2 FVKESK. Between the trimmed V and J ends, which lost 3 bases and 3 bases, there was a span of 3 bases. Measured with immunoSEQ multiplex PCR; TCRdb has only the in-frame clones, and not every one. The data show a few hundred thousand clones, roughly 86% seen once. This receptor was identified in a woman between 65 and 79 years old with active or convalescent COVID-19. Sequencing used peripheral blood. This sequence joins TRBV14 and TRBJ2-7; D remains unclear. The CDR3 coding sequence is TGTGCCAGCAGCCAGAGCTACGAGCAGTACTTC. This encodes CASSQSYEQYF.